This T cell receptor beta chain appears in the sequencing data of a study of blood T cells in healthy people across ages. As concerns this clonotype: Its target is unknown.

The length of the CDR3 is 14 residues. J was trimmed by 4 bases and V by 3 bases; bases with no gene match: 3. CDR1 and CDR2 from the germline V gene are SGHTA and FQGTGA. Through a sample-barcoded 5' primer and a J-beta primer mix, a second PCR was run for roughly 6 to 12 cycles. Unique molecular identifiers of 12 random nucleotides labeled each cDNA. TCRdb passed the 5' RACE reads through MiXCR, listing each CDR3 protein once. The table records 700,000 to 800,000 distinct CDR3 sequences, 40% to 45% of them present only once. The people who gave samples were healthy Caucasians from Russia, aged about 6 to 100. Points from the study as a whole: Investigators treated diversity estimates from one million T cells as underestimates. Both higher diversity and more naive CD4+ cells marked long-lived donors when set against aged donors.

This clonotype was obtained from a woman aged 55-69 years in good health. The sequenced sample consisted of blood. The chain recombines TRBV7-3 with TRBJ2-1; TRBD1 aligns across 7 bases. CDR3 in amino acids: CASSFTGAYNEQFF. The CDR3 DNA sequence: TGTGCCAGCAGCTTTACAGGGGCATACAATGAGCAGTTCTTC.